The present TCR beta chain was sequenced within a study of T cells in Graves' hyperthyroidism and ophthalmopathy. TCR beta CDR3 sequences were amplified from RNA transcripts. A first-round RT-PCR of the TCR CDR3 used the HTBI primer set. TCRdb reprocessed the multiplex PCR reads via MiXCR and lists one record per CDR3 protein. The repertoire holds 500,000 to 650,000 distinct CDR3 sequences, with over 45% as singletons. The length of the CDR3 is 14 residues. Trimming pared 5 bases from V and 2 bases from J, leaving 13 bases between. Germline lookup yields CDR1 SEHNR and CDR2 FQNEAQ (reference sequence). Remarks on this clonotype: Its cognate antigen is unknown.

Broader study findings: Blood also carried most thyroid clonotypes expanded above 0.001. Ophthalmopathy prediction by the model preceded onset by a median 6.5 months.

Sequencing input: peripheral blood or thyroid tissue (not recorded which). The clonotype originates from an adult woman with Graves' disease, either hyperthyroidism or ophthalmopathy (not recorded which). The chain recombines TRBV7-9 with TRBJ2-7; D gene uncertain. The CDR3 loop reads CASSPEAPTYEQYF. The CDR3 DNA sequence: TGTGCCAGCAGCCCAGAAGCCCCAACCTACGAGCAGTACTTC.